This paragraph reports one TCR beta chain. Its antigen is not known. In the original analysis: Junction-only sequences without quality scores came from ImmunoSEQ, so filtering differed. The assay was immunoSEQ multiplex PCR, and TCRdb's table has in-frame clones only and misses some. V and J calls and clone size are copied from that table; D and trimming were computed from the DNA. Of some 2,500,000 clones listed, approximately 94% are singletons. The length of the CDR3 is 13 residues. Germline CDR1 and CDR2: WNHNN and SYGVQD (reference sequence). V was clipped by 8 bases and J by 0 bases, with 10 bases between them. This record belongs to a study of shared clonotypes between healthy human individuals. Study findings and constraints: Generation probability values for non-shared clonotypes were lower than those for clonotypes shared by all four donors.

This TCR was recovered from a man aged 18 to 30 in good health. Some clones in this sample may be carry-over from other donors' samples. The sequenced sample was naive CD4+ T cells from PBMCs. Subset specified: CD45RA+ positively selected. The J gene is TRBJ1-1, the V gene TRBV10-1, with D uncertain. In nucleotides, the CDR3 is TGCGCCAGCTTATTATTCATGAACACTGAAGCTTTCTTT. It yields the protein CASLLFMNTEAFF.